The 7 T cell receptor beta chains below all came from one sample that was sequenced in a study of T cells in Graves' hyperthyroidism and ophthalmopathy. Amplification yielded TCR beta CDR3 regions, with RNA transcripts as the source. The HTBI primer set drove a first-round RT-PCR of the TCR CDR3. TCRdb reanalysed the multiplex PCR reads using MiXCR and keeps one entry per CDR3 protein. The repertoire holds about 640,000 distinct CDR3 sequences, under 25% seen once, with 30% to 40% in the top ten. Sequencing used blood. The receptors come from a man aged 25 to 40 with Graves' ophthalmopathy.

At least ten counts were recorded for this clonotype. The chain links TRBV7-9 to TRBJ2-1, with 7 bases lining up with TRBD1. After removal of 5 bases from V and 2 bases from J, the junction contained 6 bases not matched to a gene. The CDR3 is made up of 15 amino acids. Germline V CDR1 and CDR2: SEHNR, FQNEAQ (reference sequence). This CDR3 reads CASSRTGGAYNEQFF. The CDR3 DNA sequence: TGTGCCAGCAGCCGGACAGGCGGAGCCTACAATGAGCAGTTCTTC.

The chain links TRBV6-1 to TRBJ1-2; the match to TRBD1 covers 7 bases. The CDR3 loop spans 17 amino acids. The germline V gene encodes CDR1 MNHNS and CDR2 SASEGT. V shed 11 bases, J shed 4 bases, and the junction held 22 bases outside the gene matches. The CDR3, as DNA: TGTGCCGCCAGAGTACGGACAGGCCGGCGGGGGACCTATGGCTACACCTTC. Its translation is CAARVRTGRRGTYGYTF.

This clonotype has just a few counts. The rearrangement joins TRBV6-2 or TRBV6-3 to TRBJ2-2, with TRBD2 matching 8 bases. The CDR3 extends over 13 amino acids. Per the germline V gene, CDR1 is MNHEY and CDR2 is SVGEGT. The ends lost 8 bases at V and 8 bases at J; junction bases unmatched: 7. CDR3 coding DNA: TGTGCCAGCGGAGGAGCGGGAGCTGGGGAGCTGTTTTTT. It translates to CASGGAGAGELFF.

Points on this clonotype: The junction differs from germline at one of its ends, possibly a read error. The rearrangement joins TRBV5-1 to TRBJ2-1; D may correspond to TRBD1 or TRBD2 (6 bases each). The germline V gene encodes CDR1 SGHRS and CDR2 YFSETQ. The CDR3 spans 11 residues. The DNA of the CDR3 is TGTGCCAGCAGCGACAGGACTAAGCAGTTCTTC. Its protein product is CASSDRTKQFF.

This chain joins TRBV10-3 and TRBJ2-2, with D possibly TRBD1 on 6 matching bases. V dropped 2 bases and J dropped 6 bases, with 10 bases sitting between them. The CDR3 length is 14 residues. CDR1 is ENHRY, CDR2 SYGVKD, per germline. DNA for the CDR3: TGTGCCATCAGTGAGCCCACAGGGCCCGGGGAGCTGTTTTTT. This translates into CAISEPTGPGELFF.

The CDR3 DNA reads TGTGCCTGGAGTAGTATCAACAGAGGCTCCTATAATTCACCCCTCCACTTT. Protein sequence: CAWSSINRGSYNSPLHF. The chain recombines TRBV30 with TRBJ1-6; D is undetermined. The V and J ends lost 2 bases and 0 bases respectively, with 14 bases between them. This CDR3 spans 17 amino acids. The germline CDR1 and CDR2 sequences are GTSNPN and SVGIG (reference sequence).

The sample holds a few counts of this clonotype. The genes are TRBV7-2 and TRBJ2-7, with a possible D match to TRBD2 (6 bases). This CDR3 spans 14 amino acids. Trimming took off 4 bases at V and 6 bases at J, with 16 bases between the two ends. Germline CDR1 SGHTA, CDR2 FQGNSA. The CDR3 loop reads CASSSPGASLEQYF. The CDR3 coding sequence is TGTGCCAGCAGCTCTCCGGGAGCCTCACTCGAGCAGTACTTC.